One and the same sample provided the 14 T cell receptor beta chains below, sequenced in a study of immune cell composition in non-small cell lung cancer listed by TCRdb under 2017. Receptor libraries were prepared by the immunoSEQ multiplex PCR assay. The source is immuneACCESS, and TCRdb retained only in-frame sequences with V and J called. Part of the clones is not carried over; for the studies checked, unresolved V genes explain less than half of this, and the remainder is unexplained. For this sample there are around 790 clones; around two thirds appear just once. The ten largest clonotypes hold approximately 18% of the sample. Non-adjacent lung tissue from the same patient, taken as far from the tumour as possible and at least 3 cm away, was used for the normal lung samples. The source material was non-adjacent lung tissue. The receptors come from a human donor with non-small cell lung cancer.

The chain employs TRBV5-5 and TRBJ1-3, with D maybe TRBD1 (6 bases). The CDR3 spans 12 residues. Germline V gives CDR1 SGHKS, CDR2 YYEKEE (reference sequence). V lost 6 bases to trimming and J lost 4 bases, with 8 bases between them. CDR3 in DNA: TGTGCCAGCACCCAGGGGGGAAACACCATATATTTT. Encoded protein: CASTQGGNTIYF.

V gene TRBV4-1 combines with J gene TRBJ2-1, with 10 bases aligning to TRBD2. The germline V gene encodes CDR1 MGHRA and CDR2 YSYEKL. Trimming cost V 4 bases and J 7 bases; bases outside gene matches: 7. The CDR3 covers 15 residues. The CDR3 sequence: CASSPERGGGNEQFF. In DNA form, the CDR3 reads TGCGCCAGCAGCCCCGAGCGGGGGGGCGGGAATGAGCAGTTCTTC.

The V gene is TRBV11-2, the J gene TRBJ2-5, with 16 bases matching TRBD2. Germline V gene sequence: CDR1 SGHAT, CDR2 FQNNGV. This CDR3 is 16 amino acids long. Germline trimming cut 5 bases from V and 4 bases from J; bases unmatched to any gene: 4. The CDR3: CASSPGTSGGGETQYF. The CDR3, as DNA: TGTGCCAGCAGCCCTGGGACTAGCGGGGGGGGAGAGACCCAGTACTTC.

The chain employs TRBV6-4 and TRBJ2-3; 7 bases fit TRBD2. Trimming cost V 4 bases and J 3 bases; bases outside gene matches: 7. The CDR3 sequence is 15 residues long. CDR1 is MRHNA, CDR2 SNTAGT, per germline. The CDR3 protein is CASSAGGGETDTQYF. In nucleotides, the CDR3 is TGTGCCAGCAGTGCTGGGGGAGGGGAGACAGATACGCAGTATTTT.

This clone is categorized as hyperexpanded. The genes are TRBV30 and TRBJ1-4; 8 bases align to TRBD1. CDR1 GTSNPN and CDR2 SVGIG come from the germline V gene (reference sequence). CDR3 length equals 13 residues. The V gene end was trimmed by 1 base and the J gene end by 6 bases; junction bases not matched to a gene: 1. The CDR3 sequence: CAWSGTGYEKLFF. As DNA, the CDR3 is TGTGCCTGGAGTGGGACAGGGTATGAAAAACTGTTTTTT.

This clone has only a few counts. This rearrangement joins TRBV5-4 to TRBJ1-5; the match to TRBD1 covers 7 bases. Germline loops: CDR1 SGHNT, CDR2 YYREEE (reference sequence). The CDR3 spans 14 residues. Trimming at V came to 4 bases and at J to 2 bases, leaving 3 bases not matched to a gene. This CDR3 reads CASSLDRGNQPQHF. The DNA for the CDR3 is TGTGCCAGCAGCCTCGACAGGGGCAATCAGCCCCAGCATTTT.

The chain recombines TRBV5-1 with TRBJ2-5; TRBD2 is a possible D gene (6 bases). V was clipped by 2 bases and J by 4 bases, with 15 bases between them. This CDR3 comprises 15 residues. The germline V gene has CDR1 SGHRS and CDR2 YFSETQ. The CDR3 nucleotides read TGCGCCAGCAGCTTTGGGGGGAGTTTGGGAGAGACCCAGTACTTC. It translates to CASSFGGSLGETQYF.

The J gene is TRBJ2-5, the V gene TRBV6-1; D is perhaps TRBD2 (7 bases). The CDR3 sequence is 14 residues long. V lost 6 bases and J 1 base, leaving 12 bases between the germline ends. From germline, CDR1 is MNHNS and CDR2 SASEGT. This CDR3 is CASSQGRVQETQYF. Written as DNA, the CDR3 is TGTGCCAGCAGCCAGGGGAGGGTCCAAGAGACCCAGTACTTC.

The rearrangement joins TRBV7-7 to TRBJ2-6; possibly TRBD2 for D (5 bases). The CDR3 totals 18 residues. Germline-derived CDR1 and CDR2 are SSHAT and FNYEAQ (reference sequence). Trimming removed 5 bases from V and 5 bases from J, with 22 bases in between. In DNA form, the CDR3 reads TGTGCCAGCAGCACACGGGGAGTGCCACAAAGTCGGGCCAACGTCCTGACTTTC. Translated, it gives CASSTRGVPQSRANVLTF.

V gene TRBV27 combines with J gene TRBJ1-4, with a weak D call TRBD1 (5 bases). V shed 7 bases and J shed 8 bases, with 23 bases lying between them. There are 16 residues in the CDR3. The germline CDR1 and CDR2 sequences are MNHEY and SMNVEV (reference sequence). In DNA form, the CDR3 reads TGTGCCAGCACCGCTGGGGGGGGAGGACTCGAAGAAAAACTGTTTTTT. It specifies CASTAGGGGLEEKLFF.

In its sample, this clone was seen a few times. J is TRBJ1-5 and V is TRBV14; 7 positions match TRBD1. J was trimmed by 5 bases and V by 7 bases; bases with no gene match: 5. Germline V gene data show CDR1 as SGHDN and CDR2 as FVKESK. The CDR3 length is 13 residues. CDR3 nucleotide sequence: TGTGCCAGCACCCTGGACAGGCATCAGCCCCAGCATTTT. Encoded protein: CASTLDRHQPQHF.

The rearrangement uses TRBV28 and TRBJ2-1, with D perhaps TRBD1 (5 bases). Germline assignment: CDR1 MDHEN and CDR2 SYDVKM. V was clipped by 7 bases and J by 2 bases, with 21 bases between them. The length of the CDR3 is 17 residues. CDR3 sequence: CASNKRGRNLPYNEQFF. DNA of the CDR3: TGTGCCAGCAATAAAAGGGGAAGGAATCTACCCTACAATGAGCAGTTCTTC.

This clone showed up just a few times. The rearrangement links TRBV6-5 to TRBJ1-1; 8 bases align to TRBD1. The CDR3 contains 13 residues. Trimming took 10 bases from V and 4 from J; bases not matched to a gene: 8. Germline assignment: CDR1 MNHEY and CDR2 SVGAGI. The CDR3 DNA reads TGTGCCACCGGGACAGGCCACGTCACTGAAGCTTTCTTT. Protein: CATGTGHVTEAFF.

This rearrangement joins TRBV6-1 to TRBJ2-7, with D possibly being TRBD1 (7 bases). The V and J ends lost 8 bases and 5 bases respectively, with 13 bases between them. From germline, CDR1 is MNHNS and CDR2 SASEGT. This CDR3 is 12 amino acids long. CDR3: CASPRGVDEQYF. Written as DNA, the CDR3 is TGTGCCAGCCCCAGGGGGGTCGACGAGCAGTACTTC.